This TCR beta chain originates from a study of CD8+ T cells in alopecia areata. Study at large: Among treated patients, severity was scored by affected scalp area percentage. Broader study findings: One nonresponder makes the tie between baseline CD8+ expansion and response uncertain. Administration of tofacitinib significantly diminished scalp clonality and expanded CD8+ clones within the top 100. Persistence of many expanded lesional clones was seen in scalp and blood during tofacitinib.

Following extraction, RNA underwent reverse transcription to cDNA, which served as the sequencing template. Only in-frame clones appear in the TCRdb table, and some are missing; sequencing was by immunoSEQ multiplex PCR. The sample records 180,000 or so clones, roughly 53% being singletons. The CDR3 consists of 13 residues. Germline CDR1 reads GTSNPN; CDR2 reads SVGIG (reference sequence). Trimming shortened V by 5 bases and J by 0 bases, and 10 bases separated the two germline ends. This clone was recorded once. Its antigen is still unknown. Treatment given: oral pan-JAK inhibitor, 5-10 mg twice daily.

The material was CD8+ T cells sorted from blood, obtained at week 24, from a patient treated with tofacitinib. This receptor was obtained from a human donor with alopecia areata. The J gene is TRBJ1-1, the V gene TRBV30, with D perhaps TRBD1 (6 bases). CDR3 sequence: CAWAQGLNTEAFF. The CDR3, as DNA: TGTGCCTGGGCACAGGGTTTGAACACTGAAGCTTTCTTT.